This T cell receptor (beta chain) was documented in a study of beta chain features in type 1 diabetes listed by TCRdb under 2018. With regard to the full study: No differences in mean age, gender distribution, total cell number or subset yield were found between patients and healthy donors. Across all samples, almost 110 million sorted cells were examined, and cell number per subset correlated strongly with RNA yield. In the study, TCRB repertoires of sorted circulating CD4+ T cell subsets from recently diagnosed type 1 diabetes patients were compared with those of matched healthy donors. Regulatory and stem cell-like memory subsets were isolated from only 8 patients and about eight healthy donors, whereas naive and central memory subsets came from all 30 or so donors.

Each donor gave one peripheral blood draw, approximately 100 mL on average, collected into heparinised tubes. Using a panel that included CD45RO, CCR7, CD25, CD127, CD95 and CD27, naive, central memory, regulatory and stem cell-like memory CD4+ T cells were sorted on a BD FACSAria II. All sorted populations exceeded 98% purity. PBMCs were separated immediately by Lymphoprep density gradient centrifugation and were stained directly, without being cultured. Samples were stained and sorted in pairs, with one healthy donor and one patient per experiment, so that batch effects were minimized. The paper's findings and limits, for the study overall: Because small numbers of individuals were included in the HLA sub-analyses, any influence of HLA type on TCRB rearrangement was left unresolved. Naive, central memory and regulatory TCRB repertoires appeared more similar among patients than among healthy donors. Patients with type 1 diabetes made fewer insertions and deleted more nucleotides at VDJ recombination sites, implying thymic rearrangement abnormalities. Type 1 diabetes patients showed a moderate but significant shortening of TCRB CDR3 length in all four CD4+ subsets. PCR might favor shorter templates, but patient and control samples were amplified and corrected together, so any skew would affect both groups equally. Sequencing cDNA rather than genomic DNA could over-represent highly expressing activated cells, although activation and CD3 levels did not differ between groups.

In its sample, this clone was seen a few times. Which antigen it targets is not known. Per-nucleotide qualities are absent, and no much larger clonotype sits a single base away. The CDR1 and CDR2 encoded by the germline V gene (reference sequence) are SEHNR and FQNEAQ. Spanning cysteine to phenylalanine, the CDR3 consists of 13 amino acids. Here the CDR3 DNA is all that survives: 39 bases in frame from base 1. V and J lose 5 bases and 7 bases, and a span of 15 bases separates them. The entire isolated RNA was reverse transcribed using the High Capacity cDNA Reverse Transcription Kit, and thus expressed TCRB transcripts were sequenced. Naive, central memory and regulatory T cell samples underwent deep immunoSEQ sequencing, averaging approximately 3.5 million total reads per sample. Sorted cells were lysed in RLT buffer, and RNA was extracted using DNase-treated RNeasy Micro or Mini kits according to cell number. To prevent cross-contamination, each cell subset was processed individually, whereas patient and healthy donor samples were processed jointly. Using the immunoSEQ multiplex PCR, TCRB sequences were amplified from cDNA into 87-bp fragments spanning the CDR3 region. The amplicons were sequenced using the Illumina HiSeq platform. Processing in the source paper ran as follows. PCR bias was corrected computationally using synthetic template baselines, and reads within Hamming distance 2 were collapsed, with unmergeable singletons discarded. Reads were aligned against IMGT so that V, D and J genes, CDR3 length and insertions or deletions at six rearrangement sites could be assigned. Within each subset, clonotype counts were normalized to sorted cell number, after which true diversity and Gini coefficients were computed with the tcR R package. Repertoire sharing was quantified using the overlap coefficient calculated on TCRB nucleotide sequences. Out-of-frame TCRB sequences from naive cells were analyzed to stand in for the pre-selection repertoire. TCRdb carries this immuneACCESS record with in-frame sequences only. Its versions omit some clonotypes, under half of them owing to an unresolved V gene in the studies checked, with the rest unexplained. D and trimming come from the DNA, and the V and J calls and clone size come from that table. Across this sample there are 450,000 to 550,000 clones, with around 30% seen only once. More than 0.055% of the sample lies in the top ten.

The specimen was naive CD4+ T cells from blood. The cell subset or site label for this specimen denotes: true naive CD4+ T cells. Recombination linked TRBV7-9 to TRBJ2-7, with the D assignment possibly TRBD1 or TRBD2, given 6 matching bases for each. The source is a young man in good health. Read as DNA, the sequence is TGTGCCAGCAGCAGGGGGGCCCTCTGGGAGCAGTACTTC. Its amino acids are CASSRGALWEQYF.